Below, 13 T cell receptor beta chains from the same sample are listed, as sequenced in a study of blood T cells in healthy people across ages. Together with a sample-barcoded 5' primer, a J-beta primer mix was included in a second PCR lasting 7 to 11 cycles. MiXCR, run by TCRdb on the 5' RACE reads, gives a single entry per CDR3 protein. The sample has some 890,000 distinct CDR3 sequences, under 35% seen once. This sample was also put to use in a study of T cells of mothers and their children.

Material: blood. The receptor source for this set is a woman between 40 and 50 years old in good health.

This clonotype has more than one count but fewer than ten. The chain carries TRBV6-1 and TRBJ2-3, with 7 bases lining up with TRBD2. Germline CDR1 MNHNS, CDR2 SASEGT. Trimming at V came to 1 base and at J to 2 bases, leaving 9 bases not matched to a gene. The CDR3 totals 17 residues. CDR3 loop: CASSEEKASGSTDTQYF. In nucleotides, the CDR3 is TGTGCCAGCAGTGAAGAAAAGGCTAGCGGATCCACAGATACGCAGTATTTT.

This clonotype was recorded a few times. The V gene is TRBV2, the J gene TRBJ2-7; D is ambiguous. The CDR3 consists of 14 residues. Trimming shortened V by 10 bases and J by 3 bases, and 19 bases separated the two germline ends. Germline-derived CDR1 and CDR2 are SNHLY and FYNNEI. In DNA, the CDR3 is TGTGCCACAACCCTCGGCCGTAGTTACTACGAGCAGTACTTC. This sequence encodes CATTLGRSYYEQYF.

This clonotype was counted a few times. V and J are TRBV28 and TRBJ2-7, with 10 bases identical to TRBD1. CDR1 is MDHEN and CDR2 is SYDVKM in the germline V gene. After removal of 6 bases from V and 5 bases from J, the junction contained 13 bases not matched to a gene. The CDR3 extends over 16 amino acids. CDR3 region: CASSSSDRGLKDEQYF. DNA of the CDR3: TGTGCCAGCAGCAGTAGCGACAGGGGGCTTAAGGACGAGCAGTACTTC.

This clonotype was observed a handful of times. The chain has TRBV5-1 and TRBJ2-3; tentatively, D is TRBD1 (5 bases). This CDR3 has 15 amino acids. V lost 5 bases to trimming and J lost 5 bases, with 18 bases between them. Germline CDR1 SGHRS, CDR2 YFSETQ. DNA for the CDR3: TGCGCCAGCAGAAGACTTGGTCCCCAGGGAGATACGCAGTATTTT. It codes for CASRRLGPQGDTQYF. Variable domain in full (rest from reference TRBV5-1 and TRBJ2-3): KAGVTQTPRYLIKTRGQQVTLSCSPISGHRSVSWYQQTPGQGLQFLFEYFSETQRNKGNFPGRFSGRQFSNSRSEMNVSTLELGDSALYLCASRRLGPQGDTQYFGPGTRLTVL.

This clonotype was counted many times. The chain joins TRBV9 to TRBJ2-5; 8 positions agree with TRBD2. This CDR3 has 14 residues. Germline CDR1 reads SGDLS; CDR2 reads YYNGEE. Trimming at V came to 0 bases and at J to 3 bases, leaving 1 base not matched to a gene. CDR3 protein: CASSVDSGEETQYF. CDR3 DNA sequence: TGTGCCAGCAGCGTAGATAGCGGGGAAGAGACCCAGTACTTC.

This chain uses TRBV12-3 or TRBV12-4 with TRBJ2-7; TRBD2 is a possible D gene (5 bases). This CDR3 has 14 residues. Trimming left V 2 bases short and J 6 bases short, with 14 bases between. The CDR3: CASSLLLEAVEQYF. As DNA, the CDR3 is TGTGCCAGCAGTTTACTTCTGGAGGCGGTCGAGCAGTACTTC.

V is TRBV6-2 or TRBV6-3 and J is TRBJ2-7; TRBD1 is a possible D gene (6 bases). The CDR3 has 16 residues. Germline V gene data show CDR1 as MNHEY and CDR2 as SVGEGT. The germline V and J ends were trimmed by 6 bases and 7 bases, with 25 bases remaining between them. The CDR3 is CASSQFTGSSYNEQYF. The CDR3 DNA reads TGTGCCAGCAGCCAGTTCACAGGGAGCTCCTACAATGAGCAGTACTTC.

The table lists this clonotype with many counts. The rearrangement links TRBV6-5 to TRBJ2-1, with D perhaps matching TRBD1 (5 bases). The CDR3 consists of 17 residues. V lost 0 bases and J lost 0, with 12 bases in between. Per the germline V gene, CDR1 is MNHEY and CDR2 is SVGAGI. The CDR3 DNA sequence: TGTGCCAGCAGTTACTCTTACCCAGACAGCTCCTACAATGAGCAGTTCTTC. Its translation is CASSYSYPDSSYNEQFF.

This clonotype came up a few times. The chain recombines TRBV3-1 with TRBJ2-1, with 13 bases lining up with TRBD2. In germline, CDR1 is LGHDT, CDR2 YNNKEL (reference sequence). CDR3 length: 17 amino acids. V dropped 3 bases and J dropped 9; count of bases not matched to a gene: 11. This CDR3 is CASSHGLAGAGIREQFF. The DNA for the CDR3 is TGTGCCAGCAGCCATGGACTAGCGGGGGCCGGAATACGTGAGCAGTTCTTC.

This chain joins TRBV12-3 or TRBV12-4 and TRBJ1-6, with D possibly TRBD1 on 5 matching bases. Trimming took off 3 bases at V and 4 bases at J, with 19 bases between the two ends. The CDR3 is made up of 18 amino acids. The CDR3 spells CASSFRQSGGIYNSPLHF. The CDR3 nucleotides read TGTGCCAGCAGTTTCCGCCAGAGCGGGGGTATTTATAATTCACCCCTCCACTTT.

The chain has TRBV7-3 and TRBJ2-1, with 7 bases aligning to TRBD2. With V trimmed by 6 bases and J by 8 bases, 13 bases remained unmatched. The CDR3 extends over 15 amino acids. Germline lookup yields CDR1 SGHTA and CDR2 FQGTGA. The CDR3 protein is CASRSGFGTTHEQFF. The CDR3 DNA follows: TGTGCCAGCAGGTCAGGGTTCGGGACTACACATGAGCAGTTCTTC.

The CDR3 loop is CASSPTKQGHVDEQFF. The CDR3 region has the DNA TGTGCCAGCAGTCCTACCAAACAGGGGCATGTGGATGAGCAGTTCTTC. The V gene is TRBV28, the J gene TRBJ2-1, with 7 nucleotides matching TRBD1. The J segment lost 8 bases and the V segment lost 5 bases, leaving 15 bases of the junction unmatched. The CDR3 has 16 residues. Looked up from germline, CDR1 is MDHEN and CDR2 is SYDVKM.

The rearrangement links TRBV11-2 to TRBJ2-3; 9 nucleotides match TRBD1. The CDR3 is 14 residues long. Germline V lookup: CDR1 SGHAT, CDR2 FQNNGV. Losses at the gene ends were 4 bases for V and 7 bases for J; bases not matched to a gene: 6. This CDR3 is CASSSRDRAYTQYF. CDR3 in DNA: TGTGCCAGCAGCTCCCGGGACAGGGCCTATACGCAGTATTTT.